This TCR beta chain was recorded in a study of Ad26.COV2.S vaccination and SARS-CoV-2 variants. Study details: Recipients of Ad26.COV2.S got it intramuscularly, once or twice 56 days apart. Study results and caveats: Vaccine recipients surpassed placebo recipients in spike-specific TCR breadth.

As to treatment: around 19 received Ad26.COV2.S at low or high dose, single or two shots; 5 received placebo; per-sample allocation not given. Samples were taken on day 63 after the first vaccine or placebo injection. Recruitment in Boston yielded a donor of adult age, 18-55 years. It was Wuhan-strain SARS-CoV-2 spike that the Ad26 vaccine vector expressed. A word on this clone: Its antigen is not known.

CDR3 length: 14 amino acids. The V end lost 5 bases, the J end lost 3 bases, and 13 bases lay between the germline ends. Germline lookup yields CDR1 LNHDA and CDR2 SQIVND (reference sequence). Profiling relied on immunoSEQ multiplex PCR, and the TCRdb table lists in-frame clones only, not all of them. The sample comprises hundreds of thousands of clones, about 93% of which are singletons, and approximately 12% rests with the top ten. Specimen: peripheral blood, collected in a trial of Ad26.COV2.S vaccine versus placebo. The TCR was taken from a person between 18 and 65 years old who received the Ad26.COV2.S COVID-19 vaccine or a placebo. The chain employs TRBV19 and TRBJ1-2, with D perhaps TRBD1 (5 bases). The CDR3 is CASSASRVDYGYTF. The CDR3 nucleotides read TGTGCCAGTAGTGCCTCCAGGGTCGACTATGGCTACACCTTC.